These T cell receptor beta chains were read from a single sample in a study of blood T cell repertoires in COVID-19. Repertoires were generated with immunoSEQ multiplex PCR, while TCRdb's copy carries only in-frame clones and drops some. The sample has 240,000 or so clones; around 89% are singletons. What was sequenced was peripheral blood. The receptors were gathered from a woman aged 40-49 years who had recovered from COVID-19. Each CDR3 is given with its conserved first and last residue. The D gene is left open where the match is weak. The size entry is marked missing in some rows and otherwise reads once, few, many or a size class.

CDR3nt | CDR3aa | d_gene | abundance | j_gene | v_gene
TGTGCCAGCAGTTACTATGAGGGACAGGGGTATGGCTACACCTTC | CASSYYEGQGYGYTF | TRBD1 | NA | TRBJ1-2 | TRBV6-5
TGCAGCGTCGGCCCCGGGGAGACCCAGTACTTC | CSVGPGETQYF | NA | NA | TRBJ2-5 | TRBV29-1
TGCAGCGGACGGGACAGGGGTTTCGGCTATGGCTACACCTTC | CSGRDRGFGYGYTF | TRBD1 | NA | TRBJ1-2 | TRBV29-1
TGTGCCAGCAGCCCTTGGGGGCCGGTCAAAAACATTCAGTACTTC | CASSPWGPVKNIQYF | NA | NA | TRBJ2-4 | TRBV12-1
TGCGCCAGCAGGGACAGGGGAGATTCACCCCTCCACTTT | CASRDRGDSPLHF | TRBD1 | NA | TRBJ1-6 | TRBV23-1
TGTGCCAGCAGCCCAGGGACTAGCGGAGAAGAGACCCAGTACTTC | CASSPGTSGEETQYF | TRBD2 | NA | TRBJ2-5 | TRBV4-2
TGCGCCAGCAGCCCTCTCCCCCATGCGGGGACTGAAGCTTTCTTT | CASSPLPHAGTEAFF | NA | NA | TRBJ1-1 | TRBV5-1
TGTGCCAGCAGCCCCAGCGGGAGGGCCGGAGAGACCCAGTACTTC | CASSPSGRAGETQYF | TRBD2 | NA | TRBJ2-5 | TRBV9
TGCGCCAGCAGCTTGAGGCGGAGGAGCACAGATACGCAGTATTTT | CASSLRRRSTDTQYF | NA | NA | TRBJ2-3 | TRBV5-1
TGCGCCAGCGGCCGGGGGGTGGGCACTGAAGCTTTCTTT | CASGRGVGTEAFF | NA | NA | TRBJ1-1 | TRBV5-1
TGTGCCACCAGCAGGGGATCTGGGGCCAACGTCCTGACTTTC | CATSRGSGANVLTF | NA | NA | TRBJ2-6 | TRBV24-1
TGTGCCAGCAGCGTAGCTGGGCAGGGGAACTACAATGAGCAGTTCTTC | CASSVAGQGNYNEQFF | NA | NA | TRBJ2-1 | TRBV9
TGCGCCAGCAGCATGGGAGGACCAGAAAAACTGTTTTTT | CASSMGGPEKLFF | NA | NA | TRBJ1-4 | TRBV10-2
TGTGCCAGCAGTGACCCCCGAAGGGGCTCTGGAAACACCATATATTTT | CASSDPRRGSGNTIYF | NA | NA | TRBJ1-3 | TRBV25-1
TGTGCCAGCAGTGACGGGACTAGCGGAGACACAGATACGCAGTATTTT | CASSDGTSGDTDTQYF | TRBD2 | NA | TRBJ2-3 | TRBV6-4
TGTGCCAGCTCACCAGTCTCCGCCGCCATGGCTTATGGCTACACCTTC | CASSPVSAAMAYGYTF | NA | NA | TRBJ1-2 | TRBV18
TGTGCCATCACCCCGGCAGGTGGTATTTATGGCTACACCTTC | CAITPAGGIYGYTF | NA | NA | TRBJ1-2 | TRBV10-3
TGCGCCAGCAGCCAACGGGGACTAGCGGGATATAATGAGCAGTTCTTC | CASSQRGLAGYNEQFF | TRBD2 | NA | TRBJ2-1 | TRBV4-3
TGCAGCGTTGGCCTAGGACAGGGAGGAGGCTACACCTTC | CSVGLGQGGGYTF | TRBD1 | once | TRBJ1-2 | TRBV29-1
TGTGCCAGCAGCCCCAACAGGGGCGGTAATCAGCCCCAGCATTTT | CASSPNRGGNQPQHF | TRBD1 | few | TRBJ1-5 | TRBV28
TGTGCCAGCAGTTACTCGCGGGAGGAGACAGATACGCAGTATTTT | CASSYSREETDTQYF | TRBD2 | once | TRBJ2-3 | TRBV6-5
TGTGCCAGTAGTACGGGACTAGCGGGAGGGCTCATCACAGATACGCAGTATTTT | CASSTGLAGGLITDTQYF | TRBD2 | NA | TRBJ2-3 | TRBV19
TGTGCCAGCAGTTACCCGGGTAATAGCAATCAGCCCCAGCATTTT | CASSYPGNSNQPQHF | NA | NA | TRBJ1-5 | TRBV6-2/TRBV6-3
TGTGCCAGCAGCTTCCTGGGGGGGGATACGCAGTATTTT | CASSFLGGDTQYF | TRBD2 | NA | TRBJ2-3 | TRBV7-9
TGCAGCGTTGTGGTGACTAGCGGGCCAACCTACGAGCAGTACTTC | CSVVVTSGPTYEQYF | TRBD2 | NA | TRBJ2-7 | TRBV29-1
TGTGCCAGCAGCCCCAGCGGGAGGGGTGGGTCCTACGAGCAGTACTTC | CASSPSGRGGSYEQYF | TRBD2 | NA | TRBJ2-7 | TRBV7-8
TGTGCCAGCAGTTTGGGAGCCCCAGATACGCAGTATTTT | CASSLGAPDTQYF | NA | NA | TRBJ2-3 | TRBV27
TGTGCCAGCAGCCCAACAGGGCGGGGGGAAAAACTGTTTTTT | CASSPTGRGEKLFF | NA | NA | TRBJ1-4 | TRBV9
TGTGCCAGCAGCCCCCGGGGGGCAACTAATGAAAAACTGTTTTTT | CASSPRGATNEKLFF | NA | NA | TRBJ1-4 | TRBV7-2
TGTGCCAGCAGTTACCGGGGTCCTGAGCAGTTCTTC | CASSYRGPEQFF | NA | few | TRBJ2-1 | TRBV6-2/TRBV6-3
TGTGCCAGCAGTTACCGAGCTAGCGGGAGTTCCGGCGAGCAGTACTTC | CASSYRASGSSGEQYF | TRBD2 | NA | TRBJ2-7 | TRBV6-6